These 12 T cell receptor beta chains were sequenced from one sample in a study of cytomegalovirus exposure and HLA in healthy donors (dated by TCRdb to 2016 to 2017). The library was prepared using the immunoSEQ multiplex PCR assay. For the multiplex PCR, a mixture combining 60 forward primers for TCR Vbeta segments and 13 reverse primers for TCR Jbeta segments was used. TCRdb obtained this table from immuneACCESS and retained in-frame rearrangements with V and J assigned. These tables miss some clones; where compared with another copy, unresolved V genes account for less than half of the shortfall, and the remainder is unexplained. The sample table contains 150,000 to 200,000 clones; only one count was recorded for more than 70% of them. The ten largest clones represent approximately 2.8% of the sample. The sequenced material came from PBMCs. The receptors derive from a male donor in good health and CMV-seronegative.

The V gene is TRBV6-1, the J gene TRBJ2-3; 7 nucleotides align to TRBD1. This CDR3 has 15 amino acids. Germline CDR1 MNHNS, CDR2 SASEGT. J lost 1 base, V lost 6 bases, and 7 bases had no gene match. The CDR3 coding sequence is TGTGCCAGCAGAACCGGACAGGTTGGCACAGATACGCAGTATTTT. Translated: CASRTGQVGTDTQYF.

The sample holds a few counts of this clone. This same CDR3 is encoded by further DNA sequences in the sample. V and J are TRBV27 and TRBJ1-1; D gene ambiguous. Germline lookup yields CDR1 MNHEY and CDR2 SMNVEV (reference sequence). The CDR3 loop spans 13 amino acids. Trimming took off 0 bases at V and 3 bases at J, with 5 bases between the two ends. CDR3 amino acids: CASSLSRDTEAFF. The CDR3 nucleotides are TGTGCCAGCAGTTTATCGAGGGACACTGAAGCTTTCTTT.

This sequence joins TRBV7-2 and TRBJ2-5; 10 bases match TRBD1. V lost 0 bases, J lost 4 bases, and 5 bases stayed unmatched. CDR3 size: 16 residues. Germline assignment: CDR1 SGHTA and CDR2 FQGNSA. DNA for the CDR3: TGTGCCAGCAGCTTAGCCGGGACAGGGGCATTAGAGACCCAGTACTTC. Its translation is CASSLAGTGALETQYF.

In this sample, this clone turned up once. One junction end does not reproduce the germline sequence, and a read error may be involved. The rearrangement uses TRBV7-9 and TRBJ1-1, with D possibly TRBD1 on 5 matching bases. Germline CDR1 reads SEHNR; CDR2 reads FQNEAQ (reference sequence). The CDR3 length is 15 residues. DNA for the CDR3: TGTTCCAGCAGCTCAAAGCGGGGGTTGAACACTGAAGCTTTCTTT. Its protein product is CSSSSKRGLNTEAFF.

This clone was observed a handful of times. The chain recombines TRBV4-3 with TRBJ2-3, with TRBD2 matching 7 bases. The CDR3 has 16 amino acids. The ends lost 4 bases at V and 0 bases at J; junction bases unmatched: 7. Germline V gene data show CDR1 as LGHNA and CDR2 as YSLEER. The CDR3 sequence: CASSPSGATSTDTQYF. Here the CDR3 DNA reads TGCGCCAGCAGCCCCAGCGGGGCGACTAGCACAGATACGCAGTATTTT.

In regard to this clone: This sample includes further DNA sequences coding for the same CDR3. The chain joins TRBV11-2 to TRBJ2-7; D ambiguous. This CDR3 spans 13 amino acids. Deletions cut 0 bases from V and 3 bases from J, with 6 bases between. The germline V gene encodes CDR1 SGHAT and CDR2 FQNNGV. The CDR3 DNA sequence: TGTGCCAGCAGCTTAGATCGAGTCTACGAGCAGTACTTC. Translated, it gives CASSLDRVYEQYF.

The genes are TRBV12-5 and TRBJ2-7; tentatively, D is TRBD2 (7 bases). The CDR3 is 16 amino acids. Germline CDR1 reads LGHNT; CDR2 reads FRNRAP. The V and J ends lost 6 bases and 7 bases respectively, with 25 bases between them. CDR3 in amino acids: CASGRLGGGRDGEQYF. The CDR3, as DNA: TGTGCTAGTGGCCGACTAGGGGGGGGGAGGGATGGGGAGCAGTACTTC.

This clone was detected only a few times. This sequence joins TRBV6-1 and TRBJ2-1; TRBD1 matches 7 bases. Germline V gene sequence: CDR1 MNHNS, CDR2 SASEGT. The length of the CDR3 is 14 residues. With V trimmed by 6 bases and J by 4 bases, 6 bases remained unmatched. The CDR3 nucleotides are TGTGCCAGCAGGGGACAGATAAGTTACAATGAGCAGTTCTTC. Translated, it gives CASRGQISYNEQFF.

The V call is TRBV6-6, the J call TRBJ2-1, with D perhaps matching TRBD1 (6 bases). This CDR3 is 15 amino acids long. Germline lookup yields CDR1 MNHNY and CDR2 SVGAGI (reference sequence). V gave up 4 bases and J gave up 5 bases, with 15 bases separating them. CDR3 region: CASSSQRTVNNEQFF. CDR3 bases: TGTGCCAGCAGTTCCCAACGGACAGTAAACAATGAGCAGTTCTTC.

Written as DNA, the CDR3 is TGTGCCAGCAGCTTGGCGGGAGGGTCTTCTAGCTCCTACGAGCAGTACTTC. Encoded protein: CASSLAGGSSSSYEQYF. The V gene is TRBV5-5, the J gene TRBJ2-7, with 8 bases that match TRBD2. The CDR3 covers 17 residues. Trimming cost V 0 bases and J 0 bases; bases outside gene matches: 8. CDR1 SGHKS and CDR2 YYEKEE come from the germline V gene (reference sequence).

V is TRBV2 and J is TRBJ2-3, with 9 bases fitting TRBD2. V trimming: 6 bases; J trimming: 1 base; junction bases outside the gene matches: 2. The V gene's germline CDR1 is SNHLY and CDR2 FYNNEI. The CDR3 runs to 14 residues. CDR3 nucleotide sequence: TGTGCCAGCAGGGAGCGGGGGGGCACAGATACGCAGTATTTT. Its protein product is CASRERGGTDTQYF.

CDR3 region: CASSRDSAYQPQHF. The CDR3 DNA sequence: TGTGCCAGCAGCCGAGACAGTGCCTATCAGCCCCAGCATTTT. V is TRBV7-9 and J is TRBJ1-5, with D perhaps TRBD1 (5 bases). The CDR3 runs 14 residues. V shed 5 bases and J shed 5 bases, with 13 bases lying between them. From germline, CDR1 is SEHNR and CDR2 FQNEAQ (reference sequence).